A single sample gave rise to the 18 T cell receptor beta chains below, sequenced in a study of blood T cells in healthy people across ages. Combining a sample-barcoded 5' primer with a J-beta primer mix, a second PCR ran for roughly 6 to 12 cycles. One entry per CDR3 protein, called by TCRdb with MiXCR from the 5' RACE reads. The table shows 700,000 to 950,000 distinct CDR3 sequences, with about 40% occurring only once. Sample: blood. The receptors originated from a woman aged 60-70 years in good health.

This rearrangement joins TRBV9 to TRBJ1-5, with D maybe TRBD1 (6 bases). Germline CDR1 reads SGDLS; CDR2 reads YYNGEE. V was cut by 2 bases and J by 2 bases, with 11 bases left in between. This CDR3 has 15 residues. CDR3 DNA: TGTGCCAGCAGCGTTTCAGGGGTTGGCAATCAGCCCCAGCATTTT. This encodes CASSVSGVGNQPQHF.

This rearrangement joins TRBV7-3 to TRBJ2-3; TRBD2 agrees at 10 bases. The CDR3 has 18 amino acids. V dropped 5 bases and J dropped 5; count of bases not matched to a gene: 16. In germline, CDR1 is SGHTA, CDR2 FQGTGA. The CDR3 region has the DNA TGTGCCAGCAGCCCCAAAGGGGCTAGCGGGAGTCTTGGAGATACGCAGTATTTT. Its translation is CASSPKGASGSLGDTQYF.

The rearrangement joins TRBV7-9 to TRBJ1-1; the match to TRBD1 covers 8 bases. This CDR3 has 14 amino acids. Germline CDR1 and CDR2: SEHNR and FQNEAQ (reference sequence). J lost 6 bases, V lost 2 bases, and 5 bases had no gene match. CDR3 coding DNA: TGTGCCAGCAGCTTACAGGGGGCTCGGTCTGAAGCTTTCTTT. Translating it yields CASSLQGARSEAFF. Full variable domain (rest looked up from reference TRBV7-9 and TRBJ1-1): DTGVSQNPRHKITKRGQNVTFRCDPISEHNRLYWYRQTLGQGPEFLTYFQNEAQLEKSRLLSDRFSAERPKGSFSTLEIQRTEQGDSAMYLCASSLQGARSEAFFGQGTRLTVV.

This clonotype was seen repeatedly, ten times or more. The chain joins TRBV7-2 to TRBJ2-3; 13 bases are shared with TRBD2. Trimming removed 11 bases from V and 5 bases from J; junction bases left unmatched: 10. The CDR3 loop spans 15 amino acids. Germline-derived CDR1 and CDR2 are SGHTA and FQGNSA. CDR3: CAGHPTSGRGDTQYF. For the CDR3, the DNA is TGTGCCGGGCACCCAACTAGCGGGAGGGGAGATACGCAGTATTTT.

The chain employs TRBV15 and TRBJ2-7, with 11 bases lining up with TRBD2. CDR3 length equals 17 residues. Germline V gene data show CDR1 as LNHNV and CDR2 as YYDKDF (reference sequence). Unmatched junction bases numbered 10, after V lost 0 bases and J lost 6 bases. The CDR3 loop reads CATSRDRPSGRMGEQYF. Written as DNA, the CDR3 is TGTGCCACCAGCAGAGATCGTCCTAGCGGGAGGATGGGCGAGCAGTACTTC. Full variable domain (missing parts from reference TRBV15 and TRBJ2-7): DAMVIQNPRYQVTQFGKPVTLSCSQTLNHNVMYWYQQKSSQAPKLLFHYYDKDFNNEADTPDNFQSRRPNTSFCFLDIRSPGLGDTAMYLCATSRDRPSGRMGEQYFGPGTRLTVT.

V gene TRBV7-2 combines with J gene TRBJ2-3; TRBD2 matches 10 bases. Unmatched junction bases numbered 12, after V lost 4 bases and J lost 2 bases. Germline CDR1 SGHTA, CDR2 FQGNSA. There are 18 residues in the CDR3. For the CDR3, the DNA is TGTGCCAGCAGCTCCCCGGTCGGGACTAGCGTATCCACAGATACGCAGTATTTT. It translates to CASSSPVGTSVSTDTQYF.

CDR3 nucleotide sequence: TGTGCCAGCAGTAGGACAAGAAGCACAGATACGCAGTATTTT. Residues: CASSRTRSTDTQYF. This chain links TRBV6-5 with TRBJ2-3; possible D gene TRBD1, 5 bases. The germline V gene has CDR1 MNHEY and CDR2 SVGAGI. The CDR3 loop spans 14 amino acids. The V end was cut by 5 bases, the J end by 0 bases, with 9 bases between.

The rearrangement uses TRBV12-3 or TRBV12-4 and TRBJ2-1, with no clear D. This CDR3 comprises 15 residues. Trimming cost V 6 bases and J 4 bases, with 16 bases left between them. CDR3 in DNA: TGTGCCAGCAGGGCCGTTGGCGCTAAATACAATGAGCAGTTCTTC. Encoded protein: CASRAVGAKYNEQFF.

The chain recombines TRBV6-5 with TRBJ2-7, with D perhaps TRBD2 (5 bases). Germline V gene sequence: CDR1 MNHEY, CDR2 SVGAGI. Trimming shortened V by 8 bases and J by 6 bases, and 11 bases separated the two germline ends. The CDR3 extends over 11 amino acids. DNA for the CDR3: TGTGCCAGCCGCTTGGCGGGCGAGCAGTACTTC. This codes for CASRLAGEQYF.

This clonotype was observed a handful of times. J is TRBJ2-4 and V is TRBV4-1, with a weak D call TRBD1 (5 bases). The CDR3 is 16 residues long. Germline-derived CDR1 and CDR2 are MGHRA and YSYEKL. Trimming pared 4 bases from V and 2 bases from J, leaving 15 bases between. The CDR3 DNA sequence: TGCGCCAGCAGCCCAGGGCTCCTCTCCTCCAAAAACATTCAGTACTTC. Translating it yields CASSPGLLSSKNIQYF.

The rearrangement links TRBV7-2 to TRBJ2-3, with 7 bases aligning to TRBD1. Germline values: CDR1 SGHTA, CDR2 FQGNSA. CDR3 length: 15 residues. The J segment lost 4 bases and the V segment lost 4 bases, leaving 8 bases of the junction unmatched. CDR3 region: CASSSLNRGADTQYF. DNA of the CDR3: TGTGCCAGCAGCTCCTTAAACAGGGGTGCAGATACGCAGTATTTT.

This chain joins TRBV4-1 and TRBJ2-1, with a weak D call TRBD1 (6 bases). Trimming stripped 4 bases from V and 0 bases from J, with 10 bases between. The CDR3 length is 15 residues. Germline CDR1 and CDR2: MGHRA and YSYEKL. The chain's CDR3 is CASSLGTYSYNEQFF. The CDR3 DNA follows: TGCGCCAGCAGCCTGGGGACATACTCCTACAATGAGCAGTTCTTC.

The chain links TRBV5-5 to TRBJ2-6, with a weak D call TRBD2 (6 bases). V was cut by 4 bases and J by 0 bases, with 14 bases left in between. This CDR3 is built from 17 residues. The germline gives CDR1 SGHKS, CDR2 YYEKEE (reference sequence). The CDR3: CASSTPGLNSGANVLTF. Written as DNA, the CDR3 is TGTGCCAGCAGCACCCCGGGACTCAACTCTGGGGCCAACGTCCTGACTTTC.

This clonotype was recorded a few times. This chain links TRBV7-8 with TRBJ2-7, with D possibly TRBD2 on 6 matching bases. Between the trimmed V and J ends, which lost 3 bases and 5 bases, there was a span of 14 bases. The CDR3 runs to 14 residues. In germline, CDR1 is SGHVS, CDR2 FQNEAQ. DNA of the CDR3: TGTGCCAGCAGCTTCGGGACTGGGATCGACGAGCAGTACTTC. Protein sequence: CASSFGTGIDEQYF.

This clonotype appeared a few times. CDR3 in amino acids: CATSEHGTSGFYNEQFF. In nucleotides, the CDR3 is TGTGCCACCAGTGAACACGGGACTAGCGGGTTCTACAATGAGCAGTTCTTC. The chain uses TRBV24-1 and TRBJ2-1; 12 nucleotides match TRBD2. Germline values: CDR1 KGHDR, CDR2 SFDVKD. The CDR3 length is 17 residues. The V gene end was trimmed by 4 bases and the J gene end by 3 bases; junction bases not matched to a gene: 6.

This clonotype showed up just once. The chain couples TRBV11-1 to TRBJ2-3; D is unresolved. Germline V CDR1 and CDR2: SGHAT, FQDESV (reference sequence). This CDR3 region has 12 residues. V shed 7 bases and J shed 5 bases, with 10 bases lying between them. The DNA of the CDR3 is TGTGCCAGCAAGCGACTTGAAGATACGCAGTATTTT. This sequence encodes CASKRLEDTQYF. The variable domain in full, completed from reference TRBV11-1 and TRBJ2-3, reads EAEVAQSPRYKITEKSQAVAFWCDPISGHATLYWYRQILGQGPELLVQFQDESVVDDSQLPKDRFSAERLKGVDSTLKIQPAELGDSAMYLCASKRLEDTQYFGPGTRLTVL.

A word on this clonotype: A much larger clone differs from this one at a single base, so this may be a read error. The chain recombines TRBV12-3 or TRBV12-4 with TRBJ2-7, with no clear D. CDR3 size: 13 residues. Trimming cost V 4 bases and J 8 bases, with 15 bases left between them. The CDR3 spells CASSYFGRVQQYF. For the CDR3, the DNA is TGTGCCAGCAGTTACTTCGGACGGGTTCAGCAGTACTTC.

This clonotype was recorded a few times. The genes are TRBV12-3 or TRBV12-4 and TRBJ1-2; tentatively, D is TRBD1 (6 bases). The CDR3 totals 16 residues. V lost 5 bases, J lost 2 bases, and 18 bases lay in between. CDR3: CASSARLQGFNYGYTF. DNA for the CDR3: TGTGCCAGCAGTGCCAGGCTTCAGGGGTTCAACTATGGCTACACCTTC.